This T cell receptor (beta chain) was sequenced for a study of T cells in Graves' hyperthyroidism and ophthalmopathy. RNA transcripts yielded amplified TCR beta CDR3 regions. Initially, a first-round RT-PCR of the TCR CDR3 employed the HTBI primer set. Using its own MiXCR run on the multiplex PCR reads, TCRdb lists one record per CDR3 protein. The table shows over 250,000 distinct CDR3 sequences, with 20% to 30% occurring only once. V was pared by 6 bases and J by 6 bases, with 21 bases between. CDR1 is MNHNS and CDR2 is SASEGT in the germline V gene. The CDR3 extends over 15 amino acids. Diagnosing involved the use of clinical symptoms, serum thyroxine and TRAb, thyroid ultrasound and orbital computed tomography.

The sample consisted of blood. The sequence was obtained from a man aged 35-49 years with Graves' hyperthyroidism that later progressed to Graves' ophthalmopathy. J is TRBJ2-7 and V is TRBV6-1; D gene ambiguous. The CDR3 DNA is TGTGCCAGCAGCCGTCCGTCGGAGTTCCTTACCGAGCAGTACTTC. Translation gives CASSRPSEFLTEQYF.